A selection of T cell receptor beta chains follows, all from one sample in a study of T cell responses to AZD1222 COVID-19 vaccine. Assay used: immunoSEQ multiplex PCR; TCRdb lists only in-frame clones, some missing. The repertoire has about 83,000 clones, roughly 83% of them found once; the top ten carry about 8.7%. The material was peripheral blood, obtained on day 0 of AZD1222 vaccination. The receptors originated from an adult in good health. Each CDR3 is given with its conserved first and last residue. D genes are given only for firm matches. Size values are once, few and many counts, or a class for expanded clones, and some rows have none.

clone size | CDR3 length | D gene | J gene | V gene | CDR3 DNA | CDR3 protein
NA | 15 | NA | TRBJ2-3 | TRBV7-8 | TGTGCCAGCAGCCCTCTGACGGTTAGCACAGATACGCAGTATTTT | CASSPLTVSTDTQYF
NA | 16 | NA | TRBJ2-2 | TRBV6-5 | TGTGCCAGCAGTTACGCCCTAATACGAGGTACCGGGGAGCTGTTTTTT | CASSYALIRGTGELFF
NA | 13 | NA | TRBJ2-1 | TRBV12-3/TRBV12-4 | TGTGCCAGCAGTTTAACGGCGCCCGCCAAGCAGTTCTTC | CASSLTAPAKQFF
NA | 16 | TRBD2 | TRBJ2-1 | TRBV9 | TGTGCCAGCAGCGTAAGGTGGGGGGGCTCCTACAATGAGCAGTTCTTC | CASSVRWGGSYNEQFF
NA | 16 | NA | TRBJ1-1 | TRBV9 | TGTGCCAGCAGCGTAGGGCAGGGAGATGGGAACACTGAAGCTTTCTTT | CASSVGQGDGNTEAFF
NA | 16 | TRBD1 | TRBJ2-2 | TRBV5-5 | TGTGCCAGCAGCCCGACAGGGGGCATCAACACCGGGGAGCTGTTTTTT | CASSPTGGINTGELFF
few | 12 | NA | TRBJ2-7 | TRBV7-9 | TGTGCCAGCAGCCATGGACAGTACGAGCAGTACTTC | CASSHGQYEQYF
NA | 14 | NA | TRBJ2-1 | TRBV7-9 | TGTGCCAGCAGCTTAGATCCCTACTACAATGAGCAGTTCTTC | CASSLDPYYNEQFF
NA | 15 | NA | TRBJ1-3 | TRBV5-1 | TGCGCCAGCAGCTTGGACGGCGGGGGGACAAACACCATATATTTT | CASSLDGGGTNTIYF
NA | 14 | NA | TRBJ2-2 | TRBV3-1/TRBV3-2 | TGTGCCAGCAGCCAAGGTTTTCAGCGGAAGGAGCTGTTTTTT | CASSQGFQRKELFF
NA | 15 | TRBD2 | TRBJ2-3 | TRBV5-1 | TGCGCCAGCAGGGAACTAGCGGGGGTGACAGATACGCAGTATTTT | CASRELAGVTDTQYF
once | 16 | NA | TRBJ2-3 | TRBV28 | TGTGCCAGCAGTTCACAGGGCAGGGGTATTACAGATACGCAGTATTTT | CASSSQGRGITDTQYF
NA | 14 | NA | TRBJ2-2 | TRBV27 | TGTGCCAGCAGTCCTAAGAGGGTCACCGGGGAGCTGTTTTTT | CASSPKRVTGELFF
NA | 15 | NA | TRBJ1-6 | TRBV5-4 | TGTGCCAGCAGCCTTGCACAGGGCAGTAATTCACCCCTCCACTTT | CASSLAQGSNSPLHF
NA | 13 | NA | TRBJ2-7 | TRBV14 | TGTGCCAGCAGCCAGCTTCGGGTCTACGAGCAGTACTTC | CASSQLRVYEQYF
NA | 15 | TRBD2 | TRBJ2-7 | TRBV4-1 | TGCGCCAGCAGCCAAGATTGGCTAGCGGCGAGGGAGCAGTACTTC | CASSQDWLAAREQYF
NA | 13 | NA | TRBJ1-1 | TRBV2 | TGTGCCAGCAGGGTTAACCCTGGCACTGAAGCTTTCTTT | CASRVNPGTEAFF
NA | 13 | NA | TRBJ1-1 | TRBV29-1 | TGCAGCGTTGGGGCGCAGGGACACCGTGAAGCTTTCTTT | CSVGAQGHREAFF
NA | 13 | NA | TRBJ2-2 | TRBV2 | TGTGCCAGCAGCGGGGATCGAACCGGGGAGCTGTTTTTT | CASSGDRTGELFF
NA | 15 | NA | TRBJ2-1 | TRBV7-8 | TGTGCCAGTAGCCGGTCAGGGTCTTACTACAATGAGCAGTTCTTC | CASSRSGSYYNEQFF
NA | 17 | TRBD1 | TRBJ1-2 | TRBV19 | TGTGCCAGTAGTATCGGCCCCCTGGGACAGGCCGCCTATGGCTACACCTTC | CASSIGPLGQAAYGYTF
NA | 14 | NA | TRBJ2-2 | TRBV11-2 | TGTGCCAGCAGCCGCAGGGGCAACACCGGGGAGCTGTTTTTT | CASSRRGNTGELFF
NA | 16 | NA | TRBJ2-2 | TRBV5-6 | TGTGCCAGCAGCTTGGGAGGCAGGGTGAACACCGGGGAGCTGTTTTTT | CASSLGGRVNTGELFF
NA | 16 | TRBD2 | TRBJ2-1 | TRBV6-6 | TGTGCCAGCAGTCGCAAGACTAGCGGGACCGACAATGAGCAGTTCTTC | CASSRKTSGTDNEQFF
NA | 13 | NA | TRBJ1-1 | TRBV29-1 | TGCAGCGTTGGGGGAGGCATGAACACTGAAGCTTTCTTT | CSVGGGMNTEAFF
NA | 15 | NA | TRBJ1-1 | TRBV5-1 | TGCGCCAGCAGCCTGTCCGCGGGGGGTTCCTCTGAAGCTTTCTTT | CASSLSAGGSSEAFF
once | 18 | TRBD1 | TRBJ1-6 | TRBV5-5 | TGTGCCAGCAGCCTCACGCTGACAGGGTACTCCTATAATTCACCCCTCCACTTT | CASSLTLTGYSYNSPLHF
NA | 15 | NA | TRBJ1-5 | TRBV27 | TGTGCCAGCAGGCCCGGACAGATTAGCAATCAGCCCCAGCATTTT | CASRPGQISNQPQHF
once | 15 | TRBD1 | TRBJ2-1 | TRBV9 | TGTGCCAGCAGCGTAGAAGACAGGGCCTCCAATGAGCAGTTCTTC | CASSVEDRASNEQFF
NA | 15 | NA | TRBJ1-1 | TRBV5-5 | TGTGCCAGCAGCTTGGAGGCGGACGCAGTGGGTGAAGCTTTCTTT | CASSLEADAVGEAFF
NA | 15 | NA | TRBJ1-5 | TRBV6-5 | TGTGCCAGCAGTTTGAGTTGGGGCAGCGGGGGGCCCCAGCATTTT | CASSLSWGSGGPQHF
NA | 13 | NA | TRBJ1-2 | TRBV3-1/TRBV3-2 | TGTGCCAGCAGCCAGAGGTCCAGCTATGGCTACACCTTC | CASSQRSSYGYTF
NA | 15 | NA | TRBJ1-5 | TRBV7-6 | TGTGCCAGCAGCTTAGAAGGCAGGTGGGGGCAGCCCCAGCATTTT | CASSLEGRWGQPQHF
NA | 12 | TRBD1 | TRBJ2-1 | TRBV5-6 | TGTGCCAGCAGCCGGGACAGACGGGGGCAGTTCTTC | CASSRDRRGQFF
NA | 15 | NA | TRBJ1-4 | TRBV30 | TGTGCCTGGAGTGTCGGACAGAGTAATAATGAAAAACTGTTTTTT | CAWSVGQSNNEKLFF
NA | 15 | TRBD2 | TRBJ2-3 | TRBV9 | TGTGCCAGCAGCGTAAGTGGGGGGGACGCAGATACGCAGTATTTT | CASSVSGGDADTQYF
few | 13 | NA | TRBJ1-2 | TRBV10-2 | TGCGCCAGCACCCCTCAACAGATCTATGGCTACACCTTC | CASTPQQIYGYTF
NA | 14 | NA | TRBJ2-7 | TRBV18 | TGTGCCAGCTCACCACCGTACCCGGGGTTCGAGCAGTACTTC | CASSPPYPGFEQYF
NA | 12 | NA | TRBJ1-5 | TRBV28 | TGTGCCAGCAGCCTACTAAATCAGCCCCAGCATTTT | CASSLLNQPQHF
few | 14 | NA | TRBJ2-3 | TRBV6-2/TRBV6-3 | TGTGCCAGCAGTAATGGGGCGGGTGAAGATACGCAGTATTTT | CASSNGAGEDTQYF
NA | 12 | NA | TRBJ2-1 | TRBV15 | TGTGCCACCAGCAGAGACCGGAATGAGCAGTTCTTC | CATSRDRNEQFF